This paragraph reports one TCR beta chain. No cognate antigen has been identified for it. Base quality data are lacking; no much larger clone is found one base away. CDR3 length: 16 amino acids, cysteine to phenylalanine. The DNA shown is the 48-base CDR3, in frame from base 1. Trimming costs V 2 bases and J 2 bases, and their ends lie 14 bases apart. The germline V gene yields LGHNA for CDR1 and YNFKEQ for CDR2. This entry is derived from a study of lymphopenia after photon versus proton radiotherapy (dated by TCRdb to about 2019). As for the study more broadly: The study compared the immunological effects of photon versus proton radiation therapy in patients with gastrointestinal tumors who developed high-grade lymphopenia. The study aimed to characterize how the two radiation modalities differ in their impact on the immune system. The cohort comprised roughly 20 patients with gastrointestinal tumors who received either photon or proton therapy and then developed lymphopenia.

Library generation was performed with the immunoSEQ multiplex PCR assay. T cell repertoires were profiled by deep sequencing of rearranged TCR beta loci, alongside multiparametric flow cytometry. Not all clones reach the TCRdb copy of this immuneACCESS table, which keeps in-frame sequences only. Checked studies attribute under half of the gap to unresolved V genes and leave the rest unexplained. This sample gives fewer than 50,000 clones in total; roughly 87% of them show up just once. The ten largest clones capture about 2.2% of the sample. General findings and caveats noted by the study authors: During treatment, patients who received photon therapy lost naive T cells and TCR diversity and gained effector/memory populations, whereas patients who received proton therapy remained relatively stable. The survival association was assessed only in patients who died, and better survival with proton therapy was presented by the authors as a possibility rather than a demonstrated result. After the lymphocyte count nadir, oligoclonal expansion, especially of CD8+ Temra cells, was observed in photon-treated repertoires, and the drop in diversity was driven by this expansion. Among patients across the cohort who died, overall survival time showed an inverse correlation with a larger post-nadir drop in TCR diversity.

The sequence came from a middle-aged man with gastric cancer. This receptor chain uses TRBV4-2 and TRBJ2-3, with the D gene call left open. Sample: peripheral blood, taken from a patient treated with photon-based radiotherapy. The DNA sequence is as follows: TGTGCCAGCAGCCAAAACCCACCCCCCTCCACAGATACGCAGTATTTT. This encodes CASSQNPPPSTDTQYF.